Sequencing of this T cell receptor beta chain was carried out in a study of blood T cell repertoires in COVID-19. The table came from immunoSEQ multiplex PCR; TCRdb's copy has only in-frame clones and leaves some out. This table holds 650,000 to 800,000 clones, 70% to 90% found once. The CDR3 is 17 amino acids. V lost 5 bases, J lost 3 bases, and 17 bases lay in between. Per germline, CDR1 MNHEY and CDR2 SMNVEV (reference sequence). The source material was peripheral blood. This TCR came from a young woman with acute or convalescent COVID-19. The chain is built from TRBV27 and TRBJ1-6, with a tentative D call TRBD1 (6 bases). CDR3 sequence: CASSTQVTGLYNSPLHF. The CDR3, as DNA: TGTGCCAGCAGTACCCAAGTGACAGGACTCTATAATTCACCCCTCCACTTT.